This T cell receptor beta chain was obtained from a study of beta chain features in type 1 diabetes. Expressed TCRB transcripts got sequenced, as all isolated RNA was reverse transcribed. Sequencing used immunoSEQ multiplex PCR; TCRdb keeps in-frame clones, though not all of them. Altogether hundreds of thousands of clones are present, approximately 9.9% being singletons, with the ten largest covering approximately 1%. This CDR3 spans 17 amino acids. V was shortened by 1 base and J by 0 bases, with 11 bases between the two germline ends. Germline lookup yields CDR1 SGHRS and CDR2 YFSETQ. This clone has just a few counts. Antigen: not known. Study-wide results and limits: Moderate but significant shortening of TCRB CDR3s was recorded in all four CD4+ subsets from Type 1 diabetes patients.

The genes are TRBV5-1 and TRBJ2-6; a possible D gene is TRBD1 (5 bases). Sample: central memory CD4+ T cells from blood. This sequence was found in a man under 40 with type 1 diabetes. The CDR3 protein is CASSLSARASGANVLTF. Written as DNA, the CDR3 is TGCGCCAGCAGCTTGTCAGCCAGGGCCTCTGGGGCCAACGTCCTGACTTTC.